The T cell receptor (beta chain) under discussion was sequenced for a study of T cell changes during pregnancy in multiple sclerosis. The method was immunoSEQ multiplex PCR; TCRdb's version includes in-frame clones alone and lacks a portion of them. The table has around 110,000 clones, around 92% seen once; the top ten hold around 0.8%. In germline, CDR1 is MNHNS, CDR2 SASEGT. This CDR3 is built from 14 residues. The ends were cut back, 1 base at V and 1 base at J, with 8 bases in the middle. The V call is TRBV6-1, the J call TRBJ2-7; the D gene is possibly TRBD1 (5 bases). The sample consisted of peripheral blood, taken in the third trimester of pregnancy. This clonotype was sampled from a female donor in good health, enrolled as a control in a pregnancy study. DNA of the CDR3: TGTGCCAGCAGTGAAGGGGGCGCGTCCTACGAGCAGTACTTC. Translation: CASSEGGASYEQYF.